A single sample gave rise to the 24 T cell receptor beta chains below, sequenced in a study of shared clonotypes between healthy human individuals. Clones were read by immunoSEQ multiplex PCR, and TCRdb kept only the in-frame ones, dropping some. The sample has 550,000 to 700,000 clones; 73% are singletons. The sequenced sample was memory CD4+ T cells sorted from blood. Subset: CD45RA-negative fraction. The receptors were gathered from a woman aged 30 to 39 in good health.

The chain has TRBV5-6 and TRBJ2-1; 9 bases map to TRBD2. Germline V lookup: CDR1 SGHDT, CDR2 YYEEEE. V was clipped by 3 bases and J by 6 bases; unmatched bases: 7. The CDR3 covers 15 residues. The CDR3 DNA sequence: TGTGCCAGCAGCTCCTTAGCGGGAGCGGGCAATGAGCAGTTCTTC. This encodes CASSSLAGAGNEQFF. Variable domain in full (rest from reference TRBV5-6 and TRBJ2-1): DAGVTQSPTHLIKTRGQQVTLRCSPKSGHDTVSWYQQALGQGPQFIFQYYEEEERQRGNFPDRFSGHQFPNYSSELNVNALLLGDSALYLCASSSLAGAGNEQFFGPGTRLTVL.

The chain combines TRBV27 with TRBJ1-1; 7 bases map to TRBD1. The CDR3 runs to 14 residues. The V gene end was trimmed by 3 bases and the J gene end by 1 base; junction bases not matched to a gene: 2. Germline V CDR1 and CDR2: MNHEY, SMNVEV (reference sequence). CDR3 DNA: TGTGCCAGCAGTTTCGGGACAGCGAACACTGAAGCTTTCTTT. As protein: CASSFGTANTEAFF.

The chain employs TRBV7-3 and TRBJ2-1, with 12 bases matching TRBD2. This CDR3 spans 15 amino acids. With V trimmed by 5 bases and J by 4 bases, 3 bases remained unmatched. The germline V gene has CDR1 SGHTA and CDR2 FQGTGA. CDR3 in DNA: TGTGCCAGCAGCCCGACTAGCGGGAGATACAATGAGCAGTTCTTC. Translation: CASSPTSGRYNEQFF.

The V call is TRBV27, the J call TRBJ2-3, with D possibly TRBD2 on 7 matching bases. The V end lost 7 bases, the J end lost 4 bases, and 18 bases lay between the germline ends. Germline V CDR1 and CDR2: MNHEY, SMNVEV (reference sequence). The CDR3 sequence is 15 residues long. The CDR3 DNA reads TGTGCCAGCACTTCAGGGAGGGGGTGGGCAGATACGCAGTATTTT. This gives the protein CASTSGRGWADTQYF.

The chain carries TRBV19 and TRBJ2-1; a possible D gene is TRBD1 (7 bases). Trimming left V 2 bases short and J 6 bases short, with 11 bases between. CDR3 length: 14 residues. Per the germline V gene, CDR1 is LNHDA and CDR2 is SQIVND (reference sequence). The chain's CDR3 is CASSIQGGVNEQFF. The CDR3 bases are TGTGCCAGTAGTATACAGGGGGGTGTCAATGAGCAGTTCTTC. Complete variable domain (other parts from reference TRBV19 and TRBJ2-1): DGGITQSPKYLFRKEGQNVTLSCEQNLNHDAMYWYRQDPGQGLRLIYYSQIVNDFQKGDIAEGYSVSREKKESFPLTVTSAQKNPTAFYLCASSIQGGVNEQFFGPGTRLTVL.

The chain employs TRBV6-5 and TRBJ2-7, with a possible D match to TRBD1 (6 bases). This CDR3 spans 15 amino acids. Germline assignment: CDR1 MNHEY and CDR2 SVGAGI. Trimming removed 3 bases from V and 0 bases from J, with 12 bases in between. CDR3 sequence: CASSYDGTSSYEQYF. The CDR3 nucleotides read TGTGCCAGCAGTTATGACGGGACAAGCTCCTACGAGCAGTACTTC.

This clone was seen more than once but under ten times. This sample also contains other DNA sequences that code for the same CDR3. V usage is TRBV28 and J usage is TRBJ1-5, with 10 bases fitting TRBD1. V trimming: 4 bases; J trimming: 5 bases; junction bases outside the gene matches: 2. Germline V lookup: CDR1 MDHEN, CDR2 SYDVKM. The CDR3 runs to 14 residues. The chain's CDR3 is CASSSGQGHQPQHF. The CDR3 bases are TGTGCCAGCAGTTCGGGACAGGGGCATCAGCCCCAGCATTTT. The variable domain in full, with the rest retrieved from reference TRBV28 and TRBJ1-5, is DVKVTQSSRYLVKRTGEKVFLECVQDMDHENMFWYRQDPGLGLRLIYFSYDVKMKEKGDIPEGYSVSREKKERFSLILESASTNQTSMYLCASSSGQGHQPQHFGDGTRLSIL.

The V and J genes are TRBV9 and TRBJ1-3; D is ambiguous. Germline CDR1 is SGDLS and CDR2 is YYNGEE. The CDR3 has 16 amino acids. V lost 4 bases and J 0 bases, leaving 14 bases between the germline ends. The CDR3 bases are TGTGCCAGCAGCCCCTTAGGACCGATCTCTGGAAACACCATATATTTT. Protein product: CASSPLGPISGNTIYF. Together with reference TRBV9 and TRBJ1-3, the CDR3 gives the full variable domain: DSGVTQTPKHLITATGQRVTLRCSPRSGDLSVYWYQQSLDQGLQFLIQYYNGEERAKGNILERFSAQQFPDLHSELNLSSLELGDSALYFCASSPLGPISGNTIYFGEGSWLTVV.

Concerning this clone: An end of the junction does not agree with germline; a read error may underlie this. Within the sample, other DNA sequences also encode this same CDR3. The chain has TRBV5-4 and TRBJ2-7; D is undetermined. This CDR3 is 12 amino acids long. Looked up from germline, CDR1 is SGHNT and CDR2 is YYREEE (reference sequence). The CDR3 region has the DNA TGTGCCAGCAGTTTGGACGGCTACGAGCAGTACTTC. Translated: CASSLDGYEQYF.

The V and J genes are TRBV28 and TRBJ1-3, with D perhaps matching TRBD1 (6 bases). Trimming took 4 bases from V and 7 from J, leaving 14 bases between them. Germline loops: CDR1 MDHEN, CDR2 SYDVKM. The CDR3 has 14 amino acids. The CDR3 DNA reads TGTGCCAGCAGTTCAACAGGGTCGCGGAACACCATATATTTT. It encodes CASSSTGSRNTIYF.

This chain joins TRBV5-6 and TRBJ2-1; D possibly corresponds to TRBD2 (6 bases). Per the germline V gene, CDR1 is SGHDT and CDR2 is YYEEEE. This CDR3 contains 17 residues. Trimming removed 3 bases at V and 0 bases at J, with 16 bases between. CDR3: CASSSVWRGGSYNEQFF. The CDR3 region has the DNA TGTGCCAGCAGCTCCGTCTGGAGGGGAGGCTCCTACAATGAGCAGTTCTTC.

The V call is TRBV27, the J call TRBJ1-3, with 8 bases aligning to TRBD1. Germline V gene lookup returns CDR1 MNHEY and CDR2 SMNVEV (reference sequence). V lost 2 bases, J lost 5 bases, and 8 bases stayed unmatched. The CDR3 covers 16 residues. The CDR3 nucleotides are TGTGCCAGCAGTTTAGTCGGACAGGGAGGTAGAAACACCATATATTTT. Amino acids: CASSLVGQGGRNTIYF.

This clone was seen a few times. This chain connects TRBV30 to TRBJ2-1; TRBD1 or TRBD2 may be the D gene (6 bases each). The CDR3 length is 14 residues. Trimming removed 0 bases from V and 3 bases from J, with 9 bases in between. Looked up from germline, CDR1 is GTSNPN and CDR2 is SVGIG (reference sequence). CDR3 sequence: CAWSVGGGYNEQFF. The CDR3 nucleotides are TGTGCCTGGAGTGTAGGGGGAGGCTACAATGAGCAGTTCTTC. Supplemented by reference TRBV30 and TRBJ2-1, the full variable domain reads SQTIHQWPATLVQPVGSPLSLECTVEGTSNPNLYWYRQAAGRGLQLLFYSVGIGQISSEVPQNLSASRPQDRQFILSSKKLLLSDSGFYLCAWSVGGGYNEQFFGPGTRLTVL.

This chain connects TRBV4-1 to TRBJ1-1, with 8 bases that match TRBD1. Trimming took 0 bases from V and 0 from J; bases not matched to a gene: 9. The CDR3 consists of 18 residues. Germline-derived CDR1 and CDR2 are MGHRA and YSYEKL. The CDR3 spells CASSQDWRTGNLNTEAFF. CDR3 DNA: TGCGCCAGCAGCCAAGATTGGAGGACAGGGAACTTGAACACTGAAGCTTTCTTT.

This clone was counted ten times or more. This chain links TRBV29-1 with TRBJ1-2; tentative D call: TRBD1 (6 bases). Trimming removed 7 bases from V and 6 bases from J, with 9 bases in between. The CDR3 has 10 residues. Germline-derived CDR1 and CDR2 are SQVTM and ANQGSEA. CDR3 protein: CSADSNGYTF. The DNA for the CDR3 is TGCAGCGCGGACAGTAATGGCTACACCTTC.

This sequence joins TRBV7-9 and TRBJ1-1; no definite D call. Trimming cost V 2 bases and J 4 bases, with 8 bases left between them. The germline gives CDR1 SEHNR, CDR2 FQNEAQ (reference sequence). CDR3 length: 13 residues. The CDR3 sequence: CASSLWGGTEAFF. For the CDR3, the DNA is TGTGCCAGCAGCTTATGGGGAGGCACTGAAGCTTTCTTT.

V is TRBV6-6 and J is TRBJ2-3; D is undetermined. The CDR3 covers 16 residues. V was cut by 7 bases and J by 4 bases, with 21 bases left in between. Per the germline V gene, CDR1 is MNHNY and CDR2 is SVGAGI (reference sequence). The DNA of the CDR3 is TGTGCCAGCACCCTGGCGGATCCCACAATCGCAGATACGCAGTATTTT. Its translation: CASTLADPTIADTQYF.

This clone has only one observation. CDR3 sequence: CASSFGSDLYNEQFF. In nucleotides, the CDR3 is TGTGCCAGCAGCTTTGGGAGTGACCTCTACAATGAGCAGTTCTTC. This chain connects TRBV11-3 to TRBJ2-1; a weak D match, TRBD2 (5 bases). The CDR3 length is 15 residues. The V end was cut by 3 bases, the J end by 3 bases, with 12 bases between. Germline V gene lookup returns CDR1 SGHNT and CDR2 YENEEA.

The V gene is TRBV2, the J gene TRBJ2-3, with 14 nucleotides matching TRBD2. The germline CDR1 and CDR2 sequences are SNHLY and FYNNEI. The CDR3 spans 15 residues. Unmatched junction bases numbered 4, after V lost 7 bases and J lost 4 bases. CDR3 sequence: CASTRLAGGPDTQYF. DNA for the CDR3: TGTGCCAGCACAAGACTAGCGGGAGGGCCAGATACGCAGTATTTT. Variable domain in full (rest from reference TRBV2 and TRBJ2-3): EPEVTQTPSHQVTQMGQEVILRCVPISNHLYFYWYRQILGQKVEFLVSFYNNEISEKSEIFDDQFSVERPDGSNFTLKIRSTKLEDSAMYFCASTRLAGGPDTQYFGPGTRLTVL.

Ten or more counts support this clone. The V and J genes are TRBV28 and TRBJ1-1; tentatively, D is TRBD1 (5 bases). The V gene's germline CDR1 is MDHEN and CDR2 SYDVKM. This CDR3 region has 15 residues. Trimming removed 3 bases from V and 6 bases from J, with 17 bases in between. The CDR3 region has the DNA TGTGCCAGCAGTTTGGGTACTACAGGTGCCCCTGAAGCTTTCTTT. This codes for CASSLGTTGAPEAFF.

The chain is built from TRBV2 and TRBJ2-3; a weak D match, TRBD2 (6 bases). The CDR3 covers 15 residues. CDR1 is SNHLY, CDR2 FYNNEI, per germline. The V and J ends lost 5 bases and 1 base respectively, with 13 bases between them. The CDR3 region is CASSLLATRTDTQYF. For the CDR3, the DNA is TGTGCCAGCAGTCTACTAGCAACTCGCACAGATACGCAGTATTTT. The variable domain in full, with the rest retrieved from reference TRBV2 and TRBJ2-3, is EPEVTQTPSHQVTQMGQEVILRCVPISNHLYFYWYRQILGQKVEFLVSFYNNEISEKSEIFDDQFSVERPDGSNFTLKIRSTKLEDSAMYFCASSLLATRTDTQYFGPGTRLTVL.

The chain links TRBV2 to TRBJ1-1; 8 positions match TRBD1. J was trimmed by 7 bases and V by 2 bases; bases with no gene match: 3. The CDR3 is 13 residues long. Germline values: CDR1 SNHLY, CDR2 FYNNEI. The CDR3 DNA sequence: TGTGCCAGCAGTGAACAGGGGGCAGATGAAGCTTTCTTT. Its protein is CASSEQGADEAFF.

The chain has TRBV7-9 and TRBJ2-3, with a weak D call TRBD1 (5 bases). Germline-derived CDR1 and CDR2 are SEHNR and FQNEAQ (reference sequence). Trimming took 3 bases from V and 0 from J, leaving 10 bases between them. This CDR3 spans 15 amino acids. The DNA for the CDR3 is TGTGCCAGCAGCTTTGGAGACAGAAGCACAGATACGCAGTATTTT. The encoded protein is CASSFGDRSTDTQYF.

The chain carries TRBV30 and TRBJ1-5; tentative D call: TRBD1 (5 bases). The germline V and J ends were trimmed by 0 bases and 6 bases, with 18 bases remaining between them. CDR1 and CDR2 (germline): GTSNPN, SVGIG (reference sequence). This CDR3 is built from 16 residues. As DNA, the CDR3 is TGTGCCTGGAGTGTGGGGCGAAGGGACCGGGGTCAGCCCCAGCATTTT. Translation gives CAWSVGRRDRGQPQHF.